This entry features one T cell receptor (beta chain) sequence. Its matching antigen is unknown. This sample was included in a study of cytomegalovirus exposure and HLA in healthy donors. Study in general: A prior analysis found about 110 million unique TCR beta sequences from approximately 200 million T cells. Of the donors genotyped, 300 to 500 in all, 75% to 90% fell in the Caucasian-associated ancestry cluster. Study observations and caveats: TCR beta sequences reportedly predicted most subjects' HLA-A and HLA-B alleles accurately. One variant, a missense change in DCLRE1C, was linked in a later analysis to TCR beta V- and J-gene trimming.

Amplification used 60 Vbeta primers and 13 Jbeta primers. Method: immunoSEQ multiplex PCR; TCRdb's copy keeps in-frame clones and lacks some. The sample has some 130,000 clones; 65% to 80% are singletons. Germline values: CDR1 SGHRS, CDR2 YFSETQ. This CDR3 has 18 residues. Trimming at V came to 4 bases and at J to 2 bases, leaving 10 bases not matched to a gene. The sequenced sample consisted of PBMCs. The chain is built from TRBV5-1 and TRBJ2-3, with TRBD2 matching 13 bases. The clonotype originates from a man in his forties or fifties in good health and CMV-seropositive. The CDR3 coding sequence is TGCGCCAGCAGCCCGCGTCCCGGGACTAGCGGGAACACAGATACGCAGTATTTT. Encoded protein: CASSPRPGTSGNTDTQYF.